The 26 T cell receptor beta chains below come from one sample, sequenced in a study of T cells in Graves' hyperthyroidism and ophthalmopathy. It was RNA transcripts that yielded the amplified TCR beta CDR3 regions. The HTBI primer set drove a first-round RT-PCR of the TCR CDR3. TCRdb called the multiplex PCR reads again in MiXCR, with one record for every CDR3 protein. The table lists some 360,000 distinct CDR3 sequences, more than 11% of them singletons. The sequenced sample consisted of blood. The receptors here all came from a woman aged 55 to 70 with Graves' hyperthyroidism.

For this clonotype: The germline gene is not matched at one end of the junction; a read error may be the cause. The chain uses TRBV5-1 and TRBJ1-6, with D unclear. Germline V lookup: CDR1 SGHRS, CDR2 YFSETQ. The CDR3 is 16 residues long. The CDR3 sequence is CASSPSGASYNSPLHF. Here the CDR3 DNA reads TGTGCCAGCAGCCCGAGTGGAGCCAGCTATAATTCACCCCTCCACTTT.

The sample holds many counts of this clonotype. The CDR3 DNA sequence: TGTGCCAGCAGTTACGGACAGGGAAAGAGCTCCTACGAGCAGTACTTC. Protein sequence: CASSYGQGKSSYEQYF. The chain recombines TRBV12-3 or TRBV12-4 with TRBJ2-7; 8 bases are a match to TRBD1. The CDR3 is 16 residues long. V lost 4 bases to trimming and J lost 0 bases; unmatched junction nucleotides: 8.

Ten or more counts support this clonotype. The chain links TRBV10-1 to TRBJ2-7; D gene unclear. The CDR3 loop spans 13 amino acids. Trimming shortened V by 0 bases and J by 9 bases, and 12 bases separated the two germline ends. CDR1 WNHNN and CDR2 SYGVQD come from the germline V gene (reference sequence). CDR3 sequence: CASSESTWATQYF. CDR3 DNA: TGCGCCAGCAGTGAGTCGACGTGGGCTACGCAGTACTTC.

This clonotype was counted at least ten times. The genes are TRBV6-7 and TRBJ2-5; tentatively, D is TRBD2 (6 bases). TRBV6-7 is annotated as an ORF whose role is uncertain. V was pared by 7 bases and J by 5 bases, with 23 bases between. The CDR3 has 16 amino acids. The CDR3 loop is CASTPQACGGAETQYF. As DNA, the CDR3 is TGTGCCAGCACCCCCCAAGCTTGTGGAGGGGCGGAGACCCAGTACTTC.

This clonotype was seen a few times. V is TRBV11-3 and J is TRBJ2-7, with D possibly TRBD1 on 6 matching bases. Germline loops: CDR1 SGHNT, CDR2 YENEEA. V was trimmed by 4 bases and J by 2 bases, leaving 15 bases between them. The CDR3 sequence is 15 residues long. CDR3 loop: CASSSVVTGTYEQYF. CDR3 DNA sequence: TGTGCCAGCAGCTCAGTGGTTACAGGGACCTACGAGCAGTACTTC.

The CDR3, as DNA: TGTGCCAGCAGGGACGGAAAAACAGGGGGAGTAATCGAGCAGTACTTC. Translating it yields CASRDGKTGGVIEQYF. The chain uses TRBV12-3 or TRBV12-4 and TRBJ2-7; the match to TRBD1 covers 8 bases. The CDR3 runs 16 residues. V lost 6 bases to trimming and J lost 6 bases; unmatched junction nucleotides: 16.

The chain uses TRBV7-9 and TRBJ1-2; no clear D gene. The germline V gene has CDR1 SEHNR and CDR2 FQNEAQ (reference sequence). Trimming left V 6 bases short and J 8 bases short, with 13 bases between. This CDR3 has 12 amino acids. In DNA, the CDR3 is TGTGCCAGCAGTCGTGAAGTACGAGGCTACACCTTC. Protein sequence: CASSREVRGYTF.

The sample holds many counts of this clonotype. The rearrangement links TRBV13 to TRBJ2-6, with 11 bases lining up with TRBD2. Germline values: CDR1 PRHDT, CDR2 FYEKMQ (reference sequence). V trimming: 4 bases; J trimming: 0 bases; junction bases outside the gene matches: 11. This CDR3 is 20 amino acids long. CDR3 loop: CASSSQPGLAEYSGANVLTF. DNA for the CDR3: TGTGCCAGCAGCTCTCAACCGGGACTAGCGGAATACTCTGGGGCCAACGTCCTGACTTTC. Variable domain in full (rest from reference TRBV13 and TRBJ2-6): AAGVIQSPRHLIKEKRETATLKCYPIPRHDTVYWYQQGPGQDPQFLISFYEKMQSDKGSIPDRFSAQQFSDYHSELNMSSLELGDSALYFCASSSQPGLAEYSGANVLTFGAGSRLTVL.

There are many counts of this clonotype. V and J are TRBV29-1 and TRBJ2-3, with a weak D call TRBD1 (6 bases). Trimming stripped 4 bases from V and 6 bases from J, with 17 bases between. The CDR3 is 14 residues long. Per germline, CDR1 SQVTM and CDR2 ANQGSEA. DNA for the CDR3: TGCAGCGTTGTTCCCCAAGGGGGATCGGATACGCAGTATTTT. Translated, it gives CSVVPQGGSDTQYF.

This clonotype was observed many times. The V gene is TRBV28, the J gene TRBJ1-3; D uncertain. With 4 bases removed from V and 0 bases from J, the gap between germline ends came to 7 bases. Germline CDR1 is MDHEN and CDR2 is SYDVKM. The CDR3 is 14 amino acids. CDR3 sequence (DNA): TGTGCCAGCAGTTCGACCCACTCTGGAAACACCATATATTTT. Translating gives CASSSTHSGNTIYF.

This clonotype was seen many times. The chain combines TRBV11-2 with TRBJ2-2; D remains ambiguous. The CDR3 spans 14 residues. CDR1 and CDR2 (germline): SGHAT, FQNNGV. V lost 5 bases, J lost 8 bases, and 15 bases lay in between. The CDR3 is CASSLLGVEGELFF. The CDR3 nucleotides are TGTGCCAGCAGCCTCCTGGGCGTCGAAGGGGAGCTGTTTTTT.

This clonotype has just a few counts. The chain is built from TRBV30 and TRBJ1-4, with D possibly matching TRBD1 (5 bases). This CDR3 region has 14 residues. Germline lookup yields CDR1 GTSNPN and CDR2 SVGIG (reference sequence). Between the trimmed V and J ends, which lost 2 bases and 8 bases, there was a span of 15 bases. The CDR3, as DNA: TGTGCCTGGAGTCCTTCGACAGTGAAGGAAAAACTGTTTTTT. Its protein product is CAWSPSTVKEKLFF.

The chain couples TRBV18 to TRBJ2-3; 7 positions agree with TRBD2. The CDR3 is 18 residues long. V shed 2 bases, J shed 2 bases, and the junction held 13 bases outside the gene matches. Germline V gene data show CDR1 as KGHSH and CDR2 as LQKENI. The CDR3 is CASSPGLLIGRPTDTQYF. CDR3 DNA sequence: TGTGCCAGCTCACCAGGTCTACTTATCGGGAGGCCCACAGATACGCAGTATTTT.

This clonotype was seen many times. This chain links TRBV6-1 with TRBJ2-3, with D hard to call. V lost 0 bases and J lost 2, with 9 bases in between. Germline lookup yields CDR1 MNHNS and CDR2 SASEGT. CDR3 length: 15 amino acids. The DNA for the CDR3 is TGTGCCAGCAGTGAAGCTGGGCTGGCCACAGATACGCAGTATTTT. Translation: CASSEAGLATDTQYF.

The V and J genes are TRBV28 and TRBJ1-2; D gene unclear. The CDR3 runs to 11 residues. CDR1 and CDR2 (germline): MDHEN, SYDVKM. V was clipped by 7 bases and J by 12 bases, with 15 bases between them. This chain's CDR3 is CASTTLGPNTF. CDR3 nucleotide sequence: TGTGCCAGCACTACCCTAGGACCGAACACCTTC.

V gene TRBV20-1 combines with J gene TRBJ2-5, with D perhaps TRBD2 (6 bases). Per the germline V gene, CDR1 is DFQATT and CDR2 is SNEGSKA (reference sequence). The CDR3 runs to 13 residues. The V and J ends lost 3 bases and 4 bases respectively, with 12 bases between them. DNA for the CDR3: TGCAGTGCTAGCCACCCAGCGGGAGAGACCCAGTACTTC. Translated: CSASHPAGETQYF.

This clonotype was picked up many times. The V gene is TRBV19, the J gene TRBJ2-1; D gene uncertain. Trimming cost V 9 bases and J 1 base, with 19 bases left between them. The CDR3 spans 16 residues. Germline CDR1 LNHDA, CDR2 SQIVND (reference sequence). DNA of the CDR3: TGTGCCAGCCAACGACTGGGCGTCGGTTCCTACAATGAGCAGTTCTTC. It codes for CASQRLGVGSYNEQFF.

J is TRBJ1-3 and V is TRBV12-3 or TRBV12-4; D ambiguous. CDR3 length: 12 residues. Deletions cut 6 bases from V and 8 bases from J, with 11 bases between. In DNA, the CDR3 is TGTGCCAGCAGACCCATCGGGGACACCATATATTTT. Encoded protein: CASRPIGDTIYF.

A word on this clonotype: One base away lies a much larger clone, so this may be a sequencing read error. The chain is built from TRBV12-3 or TRBV12-4 and TRBJ2-7; 9 positions match TRBD1. CDR3 length: 17 amino acids. The CDR3 nucleotides are TGTGCCAGCGCACCTGGCCCCTACACAGGGGGCTTAAACGAGCAGCACTTC. It yields the protein CASAPGPYTGGLNEQHF.

The table lists this clonotype with a few counts. The rearrangement links TRBV6-1 to TRBJ1-1; TRBD1 matches 9 bases. The CDR3 has 15 amino acids. Germline V gene sequence: CDR1 MNHNS, CDR2 SASEGT. V shed 6 bases, J shed 5 bases, and the junction held 10 bases outside the gene matches. In nucleotides, the CDR3 is TGTGCCAGCAGGCTACAGGGGGCGGTTGTAACTGAAGCTTTCTTT. It is translated as CASRLQGAVVTEAFF.

This clonotype was picked up many times. The rearrangement uses TRBV30 and TRBJ2-1; D gene unclear. Trimming left V 0 bases short and J 4 bases short, with 10 bases between. The CDR3 extends over 14 amino acids. Germline values: CDR1 GTSNPN, CDR2 SVGIG (reference sequence). The chain's CDR3 is CAWSVQWGYNEQFF. Written as DNA, the CDR3 is TGTGCCTGGAGTGTACAGTGGGGTTACAATGAGCAGTTCTTC.

This clonotype was counted between two and nine times. V usage is TRBV9 and J usage is TRBJ2-1; TRBD2 aligns across 10 bases. The trim removed 4 bases at V and 4 bases at J, leaving 11 bases unmatched. The CDR3 covers 17 residues. Germline lookup yields CDR1 SGDLS and CDR2 YYNGEE. CDR3 bases: TGTGCCAGCAGCTCCGACCCGACTAGCGGGCGTTACAATGAGCAGTTCTTC. It specifies CASSSDPTSGRYNEQFF.

This clonotype has just one count. A much larger clone differs from this one at a single base, so this may be a read error. The gene calls are TRBV12-5 and TRBJ2-5, with no clear D. Germline lookup yields CDR1 LGHNT and CDR2 FRNRAP. Trimming removed 4 bases from V and 4 bases from J, with 10 bases in between. This CDR3 contains 13 residues. The CDR3 sequence: CASGSFGGETQYF. In nucleotides, the CDR3 is TGTGCTAGTGGTTCTTTTGGTGGAGAGACCCAGTACTTC. The full variable domain, its missing parts supplied by reference TRBV12-5 and TRBJ2-5, is DARVTQTPRHKVTEMGQEVTMRCQPILGHNTVFWYRQTMMQGLELLAYFRNRAPLDDSGMPKDRFSAEMPDATLATLKIQPSEPRDSAVYFCASGSFGGETQYFGPGTRLLVL.

This clonotype appeared many times. The chain employs TRBV28 and TRBJ1-1; TRBD1 is a possible D gene (6 bases). The germline V gene encodes CDR1 MDHEN and CDR2 SYDVKM. The V end was cut by 6 bases, the J end by 0 bases, with 20 bases between. CDR3 size: 17 residues. The CDR3 sequence: CASRTGPRSGLNTEAFF. CDR3 coding DNA: TGTGCCAGCAGGACAGGCCCAAGAAGCGGCCTGAACACTGAAGCTTTCTTT.

This clonotype was counted ten times or more. The gene calls are TRBV5-4 and TRBJ1-2, with TRBD1 matching 7 bases. Germline lookup yields CDR1 SGHNT and CDR2 YYREEE (reference sequence). This CDR3 spans 16 amino acids. The V and J ends lost 6 bases and 4 bases, in that order; junction bases with no gene match: 15. This chain's CDR3 is CASTNDREAHFYGYTF. In DNA, the CDR3 is TGTGCCAGCACCAATGACAGGGAGGCCCATTTCTATGGCTACACCTTC. Supplemented by reference TRBV5-4 and TRBJ1-2, the full variable domain reads ETGVTQSPTHLIKTRGQQVTLRCSSQSGHNTVSWYQQALGQGPQFIFQYYREEENGRGNFPPRFSGLQFPNYSSELNVNALELDDSALYLCASTNDREAHFYGYTFGSGTRLTVV.

This clonotype appeared many times. The chain carries TRBV7-2 and TRBJ1-1, with 11 bases that match TRBD1. Germline trimming cut 5 bases from V and 0 bases from J; bases unmatched to any gene: 8. The CDR3 is made up of 17 amino acids. Germline V gene lookup returns CDR1 SGHTA and CDR2 FQGNSA. The CDR3 loop reads CASSPGGQGVMNTEAFF. In DNA, the CDR3 is TGTGCCAGCAGCCCGGGGGGACAGGGGGTTATGAACACTGAAGCTTTCTTT.